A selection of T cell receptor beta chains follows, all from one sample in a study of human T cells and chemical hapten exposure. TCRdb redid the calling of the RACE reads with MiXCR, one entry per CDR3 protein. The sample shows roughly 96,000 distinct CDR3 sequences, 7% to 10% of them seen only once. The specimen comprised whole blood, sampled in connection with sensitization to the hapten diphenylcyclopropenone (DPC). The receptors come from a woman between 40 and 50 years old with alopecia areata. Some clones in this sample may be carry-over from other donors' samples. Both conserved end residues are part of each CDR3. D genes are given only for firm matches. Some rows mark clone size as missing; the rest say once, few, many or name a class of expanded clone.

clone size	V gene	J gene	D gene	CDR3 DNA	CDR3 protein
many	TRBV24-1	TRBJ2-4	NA	TGTGCCACCAGTGACGCCCAAGACATTCAGTACTTC	CATSDAQDIQYF
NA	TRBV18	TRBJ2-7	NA	TGTGCCAGCTCACCGGGGCCTCCTCCCACCTACGAGCAGTACTTC	CASSPGPPPTYEQYF
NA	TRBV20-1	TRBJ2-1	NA	TGCAGTGCTAGAGATCTGCGGAGGGGCAATGAGCAGTTCTTC	CSARDLRRGNEQFF
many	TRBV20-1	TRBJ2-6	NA	TGCAGTGCTAGAGGTCTTTTAGGGGTAGAGTCTGGGGCCAACGTCCTGACTTTC	CSARGLLGVESGANVLTF
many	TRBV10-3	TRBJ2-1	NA	TGTGCCATCAGTGGAGGGGCCAATGAGCAGTTCTTC	CAISGGANEQFF
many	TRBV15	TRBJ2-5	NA	TGTGCCACCAGCAGGCCGGCCGATGGAAAGACCCAGTACTTC	CATSRPADGKTQYF
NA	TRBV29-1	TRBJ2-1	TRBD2	TGCAGCGTTGATTTTGGGTTAGCGGGTAACAATGAGCAGTTCTTC	CSVDFGLAGNNEQFF
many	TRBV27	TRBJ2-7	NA	TGTGCCAGCAGTCTCACCGGGACTGGGGGGCGGGTCTCCTACGAGCAGTACTTC	CASSLTGTGGRVSYEQYF
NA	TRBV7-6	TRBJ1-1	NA	TGTGCCAGCAGCCGAACCGAGGGTAGTGCGGCTTTCTTT	CASSRTEGSAAFF
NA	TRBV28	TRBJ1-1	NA	TGTGCCAGCAGTAGTTCGGGCACTGAAGCTTTCTTT	CASSSSGTEAFF
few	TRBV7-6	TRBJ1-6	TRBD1	TGTGCCAGCAGCCTACAGGGGGCCAATTCACCCCTCCACTTT	CASSLQGANSPLHF
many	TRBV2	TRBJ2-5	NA	TGTGCCAGCAGTGGCACTACAGGTTCCAGGGAGACCCAGTACTTC	CASSGTTGSRETQYF
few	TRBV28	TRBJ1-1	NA	TGTGCATCAGGTCGAACTGAAGCTTTCTTT	CASGRTEAFF
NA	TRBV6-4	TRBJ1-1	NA	TGTGCCAGCAGTGACCCCAAACAGGGACCGAACACTGAAGCTTTCTTT	CASSDPKQGPNTEAFF
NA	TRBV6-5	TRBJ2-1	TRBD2	TGTGCCAGCAAAAAAAGAAGCGGGAGTAAGGACAATGAGCAGTTCTTC	CASKKRSGSKDNEQFF
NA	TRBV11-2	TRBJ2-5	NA	TGTGCCAGCAGCGCCTACCGGGACCCACGACAAGAGACCCAGTACTTC	CASSAYRDPRQETQYF
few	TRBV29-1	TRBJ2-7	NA	TGCAGCGTTGGACGGGGAGTAACCTACGAGCAGTACTTC	CSVGRGVTYEQYF
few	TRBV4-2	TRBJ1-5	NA	TGTGCCAGCAGCCAAGATCGGGACAGCAATCAGCCCCAGCATTTT	CASSQDRDSNQPQHF
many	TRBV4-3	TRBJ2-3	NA	TGCGCCAGCAGCCAAGACCTGCGTAGGGCAGACACAGATACGCAGTATTTT	CASSQDLRRADTDTQYF
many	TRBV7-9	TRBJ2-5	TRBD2	TGTGCCAGCAGCCGAAGGACTAGCGGGAGGGTCCAAGAGACCCAGTACTTC	CASSRRTSGRVQETQYF
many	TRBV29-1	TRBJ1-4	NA	TGCAGCGTTGGATTTACGGAAAAACTGTTTTTT	CSVGFTEKLFF
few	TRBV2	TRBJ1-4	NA	TGTGCCAGCAGTGATGGACACATGAATGCAAAACTGTTTTTT	CASSDGHMNAKLFF
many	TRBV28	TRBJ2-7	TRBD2	TGTGCCAGCAGTCCATCTAGCGGCCCTACCTACGAGCAGTACTTC	CASSPSSGPTYEQYF
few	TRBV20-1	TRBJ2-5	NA	TGCAGTGCTGGGGTAAAGCTAGCGAAGACCCAGTACTTC	CSAGVKLAKTQYF
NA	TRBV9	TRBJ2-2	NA	TGTGCCAGCAGCGTCGGGCCAGCTGAACGGTCCGGGGAGCTGTTTTTT	CASSVGPAERSGELFF
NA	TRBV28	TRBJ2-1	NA	TGTGCCAGCAGCCTCCTTCGGACAGTATACAATGAGCAGTTCTTC	CASSLLRTVYNEQFF
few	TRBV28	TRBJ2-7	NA	TGTGCCAGCAGTTCTCCCCCCCGCTACTACGAGCAGTACTTC	CASSSPPRYYEQYF
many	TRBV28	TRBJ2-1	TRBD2	TGTGCCAGCAGTGAACTAGCGGGAGAGGTCAATGAGCAGTTCTTC	CASSELAGEVNEQFF
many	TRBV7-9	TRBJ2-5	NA	TGTGCCAGCAGCTTCCAGGGTCGGGAGACCCAGTACTTC	CASSFQGRETQYF
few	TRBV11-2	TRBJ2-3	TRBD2	TGTGCCAGCAGCTTAGGGCTAGCGGGAGCCATAGATACGCAGTATTTT	CASSLGLAGAIDTQYF
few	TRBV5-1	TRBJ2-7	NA	TGCGCCAGCAGCCGGACTTATACCTACGAGCAGTACTTC	CASSRTYTYEQYF
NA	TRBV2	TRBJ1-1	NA	TGTGCCACCCTCAAAGGGAACACTGAAGCTTTCTTT	CATLKGNTEAFF
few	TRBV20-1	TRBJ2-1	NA	TGCAGTGCTAGAGACGAGTTCTCCTACAATGAGCAGTTCTTC	CSARDEFSYNEQFF
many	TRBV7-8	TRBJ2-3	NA	TGTGCCAGCAGCCAGATAGGCCGGCGCACAGATACGCAGTATTTT	CASSQIGRRTDTQYF
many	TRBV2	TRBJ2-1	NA	TGTGCCAGCAGTGAATCCCGGGCCAATGAGCAGTTCTTC	CASSESRANEQFF
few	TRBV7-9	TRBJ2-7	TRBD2	TGTGCCAGCAGCTTGGGGGGGACTAGGAGCTACGAGCAGTACTTC	CASSLGGTRSYEQYF
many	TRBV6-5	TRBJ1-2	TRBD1	TGTGCCAGCAGTTACGTCCGGGACAGACATAACTATGGCTACACCTTC	CASSYVRDRHNYGYTF
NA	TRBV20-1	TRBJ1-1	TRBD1	TGCAGTGCATTACAGGGGTCCACTGAAGCTTTCTTT	CSALQGSTEAFF
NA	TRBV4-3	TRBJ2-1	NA	TGCGCCAGCAGCCAAGACTCCGACGCTCCCAATGAGCAGTTCTTC	CASSQDSDAPNEQFF
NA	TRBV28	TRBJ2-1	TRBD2	TGTGCCAGCAGTTTAGGCGGGAGGTGGAATGAGCAGTTCTTC	CASSLGGRWNEQFF
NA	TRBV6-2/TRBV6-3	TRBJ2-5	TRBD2	TGTGCCAGCAGCCCCGGACTAGCGGGAGAAGAGACCCAGTACTTC	CASSPGLAGEETQYF
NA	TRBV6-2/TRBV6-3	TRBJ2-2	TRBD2	TGTGCCAGCAGTTACGAGGCTAGCGGGAGCCGGGAGCTGTTTTTT	CASSYEASGSRELFF
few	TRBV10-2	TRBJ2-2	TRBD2	TGCGCCAGCAGATCGAAGCGGGAGGAAACCGGGGAGCTGTTTTTT	CASRSKREETGELFF
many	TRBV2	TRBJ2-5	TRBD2	TGTGCCAGCAGTGGACTAGCGGGAGGTTCGGAGACCCAGTACTTC	CASSGLAGGSETQYF
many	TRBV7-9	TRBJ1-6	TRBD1	TGTGCCAGCAGCCTGGGACAGGGGACCTATAATTCACCCCTCCACTTT	CASSLGQGTYNSPLHF
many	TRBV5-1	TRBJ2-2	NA	TGCGCCAGCAGCTTGGGGCAGCCCGGGGAGCTGTTTTTT	CASSLGQPGELFF
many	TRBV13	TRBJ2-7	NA	TGTGCCAGCAGCTTAGTCTCAGGGGCCTACGAGCAGTACTTC	CASSLVSGAYEQYF
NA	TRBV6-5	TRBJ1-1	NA	TGTGCCAGCAGTTACTACCCGCAAATCTTT	CASSYYPQIF
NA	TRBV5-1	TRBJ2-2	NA	TGCGCCAGCAGCACCGACACCCTCACCGGGGAGCTGTTTTTT	CASSTDTLTGELFF
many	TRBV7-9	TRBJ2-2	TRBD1	TGTGCCAGCAACTACAGGGGCTTGAACACCGGGGAGCTGTTTTTT	CASNYRGLNTGELFF
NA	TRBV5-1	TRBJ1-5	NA	TGCGCCAGCAGCCATGTTGGGGATCAGCCCCAGCATTTT	CASSHVGDQPQHF
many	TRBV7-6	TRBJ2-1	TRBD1	TGTGCCAGCAGCTTATGGCAGGGGGCCAGTGAGCAGTTCTTC	CASSLWQGASEQFF
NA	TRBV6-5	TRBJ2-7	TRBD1	TGTGCCAGCAGTTTCTACAGGGGTAGGACCTACGAGCAGTACTTC	CASSFYRGRTYEQYF
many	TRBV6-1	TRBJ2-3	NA	TGTGCCAGCGGGGTTAGTCTCACAGATACGCAGTATTTT	CASGVSLTDTQYF
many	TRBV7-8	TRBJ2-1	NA	TGTGCCAGCAGCTTTGGGGGTAGCTCCTACAATGAGCAGTTCTTC	CASSFGGSSYNEQFF
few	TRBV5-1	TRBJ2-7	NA	TGCGCCAGCAGCCTACTCCCCCAGGCTACCTACGAGCAGTACTTC	CASSLLPQATYEQYF
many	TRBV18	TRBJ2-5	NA	TGTGCCAGCTCATCCGGGAACGAAAAGACCCAGTACTTC	CASSSGNEKTQYF
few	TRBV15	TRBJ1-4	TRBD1	TGTGCCACCAGCGCGGGACAGGGTTTTGAAAAACTGTTTTTT	CATSAGQGFEKLFF
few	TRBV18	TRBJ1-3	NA	TGTGCCAGCTCACCACGCGTAAGCTCTGGAAACACCATATATTTT	CASSPRVSSGNTIYF
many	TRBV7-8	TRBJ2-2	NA	TGTGCCAGCAGCTTAGCGTACGTGGCGGGATATGGTGACACCGGGGAGCTGTTTTTT	CASSLAYVAGYGDTGELFF